Sequencing of this TCR beta chain was carried out in a study of shared clonotypes between healthy human individuals. About the study: Per donor, three plates held CD4 naive cells, three held CD4 memory, two held CD8 naive and one held CD8 memory.

For each subset, genomic DNA was distributed in equal portions over several immunoSEQ plates. Method: immunoSEQ multiplex PCR; TCRdb's copy keeps in-frame clones and lacks some. Among millions of clones listed, 85% to 95% were seen once. Whole-study results and caveats: The sampled material consisted only of blood, and tissue repertoires are likely to differ.

This clone was counted once. What it binds is unknown. The CDR3 sequence is 15 residues long. Germline V gives CDR1 MNHEY, CDR2 SMNVEV (reference sequence). Trimming stripped 4 bases from V and 7 bases from J, with 19 bases between. This sequence originates from a man younger than 30 in good health. The rearrangement links TRBV27 to TRBJ1-1, with a weak D call TRBD1 (6 bases). Material: naive CD4+ T cells sorted from blood. Subset here: CD45RA+ positively selected. The CDR3 loop reads CASSSPPGVIGEAFF. In DNA form, the CDR3 reads TGTGCCAGCAGTTCTCCCCCAGGGGTCATAGGTGAAGCTTTCTTT.